A selection of T cell receptor beta chains follows, all from one sample in a study of shared clonotypes between healthy human individuals. Using immunoSEQ multiplex PCR, the repertoire was profiled, and TCRdb retains in-frame clones only, with some absent. The repertoire consists of about 530,000 clones, with about 80% occurring once and the leading ten covering under 15%. The material sequenced was PBMCs. The receptors stem from a woman in her thirties or forties in good health. Some clones in this sample may be carry-over from other donors' samples. Both conserved end residues are part of each CDR3. D genes are given only for firm matches. A clone size is listed for some rows: how often the clone was seen (once, few, many), or a class if it is expanded.

>-|TRBV30|TRBJ2-2|-
CAWNPQGRDTGELFF
TGTGCCTGGAACCCACAGGGGAGGGACACCGGGGAGCTGTTTTTT
>few|TRBV2|TRBJ2-1|-
CASRRAGEQFF
TGTGCCAGCCGTAGGGCGGGTGAGCAGTTCTTC
>many|TRBV6-1|TRBJ1-1|-
CASTLEPLNTEAFF
TGTGCCAGCACCCTGGAACCTCTGAACACTGAAGCTTTCTTT
>-|TRBV27|TRBJ2-1|-
CASSRPGTLNEQFF
TGTGCCAGCAGTCGGCCCGGGACTCTGAATGAGCAGTTCTTC
>-|TRBV30|TRBJ1-2|-
CACSRPTYGYTF
TGCGCCTGTAGTCGACCGACCTATGGCTACACCTTC
>-|TRBV7-2|TRBJ2-7|TRBD2
CASSLGTSGSWQYF
TGTGCCAGCAGCTTAGGGACTAGCGGGAGTTGGCAGTACTTC
>once|TRBV15|TRBJ1-3|-
CATSRQGTGNTIYF
TGTGCCACCAGCAGACAGGGTACTGGAAACACCATATATTTT
>-|TRBV6-5|TRBJ2-5|-
CASRTTEETQYF
TGTGCCAGCAGAACCACAGAAGAGACCCAGTACTTC
>-|TRBV29-1|TRBJ1-4|-
CSARTAGVEKLFF
TGCAGCGCCCGGACAGCCGGCGTGGAAAAACTGTTTTTT
>-|TRBV5-4|TRBJ2-7|-
CASSWGTRTYEQYF
TGTGCCAGCAGCTGGGGGACCCGAACCTACGAGCAGTACTTC
>-|TRBV2|TRBJ1-2|-
CAGRSYFNYGYTF
TGTGCCGGAAGGAGCTACTTTAACTATGGCTACACCTTC
>-|TRBV28|TRBJ1-4|-
CASSQWDFREKLFF
TGTGCCAGCAGCCAATGGGATTTTCGGGAAAAACTGTTTTTT
>-|TRBV5-4|TRBJ2-5|TRBD2
CASMKPGGQETQYF
TGTGCCAGCATGAAGCCGGGGGGCCAAGAGACCCAGTACTTC
>-|TRBV6-1|TRBJ2-7|-
CASRIMTGNAYEQYF
TGTGCCAGCAGAATCATGACTGGAAATGCCTACGAGCAGTACTTC
>-|TRBV28|TRBJ2-3|-
CASSDPRGRTDTQYF
TGTGCCAGCAGTGACCCGCGGGGCCGCACAGATACGCAGTATTTT
>-|TRBV5-3|TRBJ2-5|TRBD2
CARSLRLAGASKETQYF
TGTGCCAGAAGCTTGAGGCTAGCGGGAGCCTCAAAAGAGACCCAGTACTTC
>-|TRBV5-1|TRBJ1-5|TRBD1
CASSPGTGAHSQPQHF
TGCGCCAGCAGCCCAGGGACAGGGGCCCACAGTCAGCCCCAGCATTTT
>many|TRBV21-1|TRBJ1-5|-
CASSKVGTGVVLGNQPQHF
TGTGCCAGCAGCAAAGTGGGGACAGGGGTAGTATTGGGCAATCAGCCCCAGCATTTT
>-|TRBV5-4|TRBJ2-7|TRBD2
CASSSSAGGSYEQYF
TGTGCCAGCAGCTCCTCAGCGGGAGGCTCCTACGAGCAGTACTTC
>-|TRBV4-1|TRBJ1-5|TRBD1
CASSQVLGRGLDQPQHF
TGCGCCAGCAGCCAAGTCTTGGGAAGGGGGCTGGATCAGCCCCAGCATTTT
>-|TRBV19|TRBJ2-1|TRBD2
CASTGTSGSWSYNEQFF
TGTGCCAGTACCGGGACTAGCGGGAGTTGGTCCTACAATGAGCAGTTCTTC
>many|TRBV4-2|TRBJ2-7|TRBD2
CASSQELAVNSYEQYF
TGTGCCAGCAGCCAAGAGCTAGCGGTTAACTCCTACGAGCAGTACTTC
>once|TRBV27|TRBJ2-7|TRBD2
CASRFLGLAGEQYF
TGTGCCAGCAGATTTTTGGGACTAGCGGGGGAGCAGTACTTC
>-|TRBV19|TRBJ1-1|-
CASSRTANTEAFF
TGTGCCAGTAGCAGGACAGCGAACACTGAAGCTTTCTTT
>-|TRBV29-1|TRBJ2-3|-
CSVEDWTFISTDTQYF
TGCAGCGTTGAAGACTGGACATTTATTAGCACAGATACGCAGTATTTT
>few|TRBV6-1|TRBJ1-1|-
CASIKETFTEAFF
TGTGCCAGCATCAAGGAGACATTCACTGAAGCTTTCTTT
>few|TRBV4-2|TRBJ1-1|-
CASSQDRLMNTEAFF
TGTGCCAGCAGCCAAGATAGGCTAATGAACACTGAAGCTTTCTTT
>-|TRBV7-9|TRBJ2-1|TRBD2
CASSLVGRGRASYNEQFF
TGTGCCAGCAGCTTAGTCGGGCGCGGGAGGGCCTCCTACAATGAGCAGTTCTTC
>-|TRBV10-3|TRBJ2-7|TRBD1
CATRQGFDEQYF
TGTGCCACCCGACAGGGGTTTGACGAGCAGTACTTC
>-|TRBV2|TRBJ1-4|-
CASTFGQWEKLFF
TGTGCCAGCACGTTCGGGCAGTGGGAAAAACTGTTTTTT
>-|TRBV11-2|TRBJ2-7|-
CASSNPGYEQYF
TGTGCCAGCAGCAACCCCGGCTACGAGCAGTACTTC